The rows below give T cell receptor beta chains drawn from one sample of a study of shared clonotypes between healthy human individuals. Assay: immunoSEQ multiplex PCR; the TCRdb copy retains only in-frame clones and omits some. The repertoire includes under 1,900,000 clones, 98% to 99% of them detected once, and approximately 0.38% sits in the top ten. Sequencing used naive CD4+ T cells sorted from blood. Source of these receptors: a man aged 25-40 years in good health. Both conserved end residues are part of each CDR3. The order of the fields is V gene, clone size, D gene, J gene, CDR3 protein, CDR3 DNA. A D gene is named only where the DNA matches it firmly. Rows may omit the clone size; those that give it use once, few, many or a size class.

TRBV14	NA	TRBD2	TRBJ2-3	CASSQPGRGVHTQYF	TGTGCCAGCAGCCAACCCGGGAGGGGCGTGCATACGCAGTATTTT
TRBV13	once	NA	TRBJ2-3	CASSLLPSGNTDTQYF	TGTGCCAGCAGCTTACTTCCCAGCGGTAACACAGATACGCAGTATTTT
TRBV5-1	NA	TRBD1	TRBJ2-1	CASSADRGSLWGEQFF	TGCGCCAGCAGCGCGGACAGGGGATCGCTTTGGGGTGAGCAGTTCTTC
TRBV29-1	NA	NA	TRBJ2-7	CSVDTGEQYF	TGCAGCGTAGATACAGGGGAGCAGTACTTC
TRBV10-1	NA	TRBD1	TRBJ2-7	CASSRTGGLGEQYF	TGCGCCAGCAGTAGGACAGGGGGTCTTGGCGAGCAGTACTTC
TRBV2	NA	NA	TRBJ2-7	CASSETLGQIYEQYF	TGTGCCAGCAGTGAAACTCTGGGACAAATATACGAGCAGTACTTC
TRBV5-8	NA	NA	TRBJ1-4	CASSKDGYNEKLFF	TGTGCCAGCAGCAAAGACGGATATAATGAAAAACTGTTTTTT
TRBV14	NA	TRBD2	TRBJ2-1	CASSQTSGRLGEQFF	TGTGCCAGCAGCCAGACTAGCGGGAGGCTCGGGGAGCAGTTCTTC
TRBV7-3	NA	NA	TRBJ2-5	CASSLGGLGQETQYF	TGTGCCAGCAGCTTAGGGGGGCTAGGCCAAGAGACCCAGTACTTC
TRBV18	NA	NA	TRBJ1-5	CASSPSGVLGQPQHF	TGTGCCAGCTCACCATCGGGGGTTCTAGGACAGCCCCAGCATTTT
TRBV6-5	NA	TRBD2	TRBJ2-5	CASTLSGNQETQYF	TGTGCCAGCACCCTTAGCGGGAACCAAGAGACCCAGTACTTC
TRBV5-1	NA	NA	TRBJ2-2	CASSLAGNTGELFF	TGCGCCAGCAGCTTGGCAGGAAACACCGGGGAGCTGTTTTTT
TRBV10-3	once	NA	TRBJ2-1	CATQGGSYNEQFF	TGTGCCACCCAAGGGGGATCCTACAATGAGCAGTTCTTC
TRBV2	NA	NA	TRBJ2-2	CASMGRANTGELFF	TGTGCCAGCATGGGCAGGGCTAACACCGGGGAGCTGTTTTTT